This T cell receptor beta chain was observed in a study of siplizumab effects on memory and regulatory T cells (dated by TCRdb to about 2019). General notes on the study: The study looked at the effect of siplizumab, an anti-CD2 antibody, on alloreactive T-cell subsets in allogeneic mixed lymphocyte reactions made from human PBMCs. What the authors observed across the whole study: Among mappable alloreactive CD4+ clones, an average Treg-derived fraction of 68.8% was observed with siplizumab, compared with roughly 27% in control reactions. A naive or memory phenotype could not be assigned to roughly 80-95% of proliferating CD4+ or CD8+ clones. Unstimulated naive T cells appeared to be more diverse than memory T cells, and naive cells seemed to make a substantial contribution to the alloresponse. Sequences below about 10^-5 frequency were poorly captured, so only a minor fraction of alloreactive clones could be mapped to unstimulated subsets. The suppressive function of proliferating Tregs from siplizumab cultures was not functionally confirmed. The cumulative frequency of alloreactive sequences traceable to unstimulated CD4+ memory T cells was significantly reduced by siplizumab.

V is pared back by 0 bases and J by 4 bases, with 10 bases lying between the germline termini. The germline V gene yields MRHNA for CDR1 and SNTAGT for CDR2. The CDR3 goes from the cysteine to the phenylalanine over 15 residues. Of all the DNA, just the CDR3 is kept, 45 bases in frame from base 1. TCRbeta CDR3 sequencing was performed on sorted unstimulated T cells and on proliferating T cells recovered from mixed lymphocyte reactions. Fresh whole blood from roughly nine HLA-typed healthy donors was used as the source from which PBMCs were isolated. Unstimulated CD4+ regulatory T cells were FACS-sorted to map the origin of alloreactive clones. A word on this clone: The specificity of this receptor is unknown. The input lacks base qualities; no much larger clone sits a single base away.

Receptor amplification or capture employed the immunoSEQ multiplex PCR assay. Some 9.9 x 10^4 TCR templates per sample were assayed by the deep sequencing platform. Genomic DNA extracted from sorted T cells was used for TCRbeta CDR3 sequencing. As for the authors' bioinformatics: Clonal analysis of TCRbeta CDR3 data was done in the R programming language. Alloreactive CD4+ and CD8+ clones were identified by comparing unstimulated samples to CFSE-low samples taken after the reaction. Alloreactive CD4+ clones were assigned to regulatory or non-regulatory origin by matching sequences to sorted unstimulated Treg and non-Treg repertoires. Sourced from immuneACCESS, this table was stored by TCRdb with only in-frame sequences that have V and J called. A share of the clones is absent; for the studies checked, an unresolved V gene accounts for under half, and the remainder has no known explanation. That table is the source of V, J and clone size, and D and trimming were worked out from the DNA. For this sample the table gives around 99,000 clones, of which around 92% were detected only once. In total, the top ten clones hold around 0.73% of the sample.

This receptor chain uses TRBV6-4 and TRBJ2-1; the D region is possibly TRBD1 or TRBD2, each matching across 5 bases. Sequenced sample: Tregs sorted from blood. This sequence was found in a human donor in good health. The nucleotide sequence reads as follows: TGTGCCAGCAGTGACTCCCCGGGGCCATACAATGAGCAGTTCTTC. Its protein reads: CASSDSPGPYNEQFF.